The 6 T cell receptor beta chains reported below all come from one sample, sequenced in a study of PD-1 blockade in classical Hodgkin lymphoma. Some clones are missing from TCRdb's copy, which holds only in-frame ones; the method was immunoSEQ multiplex PCR. Here the sample spans over 10,000 clones, around 85% being singletons. Relapses following autologous stem cell transplantation were seen in all patients, with brentuximab vedotin exposure varying. Here the sequenced sample was peripheral blood mononuclear cells (PBMCs), taken at baseline. The source of these receptors is a human donor with classical Hodgkin lymphoma.

This clone has a handful of counts. This sequence joins TRBV10-3 and TRBJ2-1; D is undetermined. Germline CDR1 and CDR2: ENHRY and SYGVKD. CDR3 length: 16 amino acids. Trimming pared 7 bases from V and 1 base from J, leaving 17 bases between. The CDR3 nucleotides read TGTGCCATCACTCCGTTAGTGGGGTCTTCCTACAATGAGCAGTTCTTC. Amino acid sequence: CAITPLVGSSYNEQFF.

The rearrangement joins TRBV4-2 to TRBJ2-7, with D hard to call. The germline CDR1 and CDR2 sequences are LGHNA and YNFKEQ. Trimming stripped 4 bases from V and 3 bases from J, with 7 bases between. The CDR3 extends over 12 amino acids. As DNA, the CDR3 is TGTGCCAGCAGCCGGACCCTCTACGAGCAGTACTTC. Amino acid sequence: CASSRTLYEQYF.

This chain connects TRBV6-1 to TRBJ2-7; 7 bases map to TRBD2. The CDR3 is 13 amino acids. V dropped 7 bases and J dropped 3; count of bases not matched to a gene: 6. CDR1 and CDR2 (germline): MNHNS, SASEGT. CDR3 DNA sequence: TGTGCCAGCAACCGAGCGGGGTACTACGAGCAGTACTTC. Translating it yields CASNRAGYYEQYF.

The J gene is TRBJ1-2, the V gene TRBV6-1, with 8 positions matching TRBD1. V shed 6 bases, J shed 5 bases, and the junction held 8 bases outside the gene matches. CDR3 size: 14 residues. Germline V lookup: CDR1 MNHNS, CDR2 SASEGT. CDR3 region: CASSRGQEFYGYTF. CDR3 nucleotide sequence: TGTGCCAGCAGCCGGGGACAGGAATTTTATGGCTACACCTTC.

The chain is built from TRBV28 and TRBJ1-1; D might be TRBD1 (6 bases). The germline CDR1 and CDR2 sequences are MDHEN and SYDVKM. CDR3 length: 13 amino acids. Trimming removed 7 bases from V and 10 bases from J, with 19 bases in between. The CDR3 loop is CASTITPGQGAFF. In DNA form, the CDR3 reads TGTGCCAGCACTATTACTCCGGGACAAGGAGCTTTCTTT.

The rearrangement links TRBV5-1 to TRBJ2-4; unclear D gene. Trimming left V 0 bases short and J 1 base short, with 11 bases between. The CDR3 is 16 amino acids. In germline, CDR1 is SGHRS, CDR2 YFSETQ. CDR3 amino acids: CASSLGPRSAKNIQYF. The DNA for the CDR3 is TGCGCCAGCAGCTTGGGGCCACGCTCGGCCAAAAACATTCAGTACTTC.